These T cell receptor beta chains were read from a single sample in a study of cytomegalovirus exposure and HLA in healthy donors. Repertoires were generated with immunoSEQ multiplex PCR, while TCRdb's copy carries only in-frame clones and drops some. Of 55,000 to 80,000 clones listed, around 63% were seen once; the top ten hold about 2%. The sample consisted of PBMCs. The receptors stem from a woman in her twenties or thirties in good health and CMV-seronegative. The CDR3 runs from the conserved cysteine through the conserved F or W. A D gene is named only where the DNA matches it firmly. The size of a clone is reported for some rows only, either as once, few or many, or as a class for expanded clones.

>once|NA|TRBJ1-6|TRBV7-8
TGTGCCAGCAGCTTAGAACATTTTAATTCACCCCTCCACTTT
CASSLEHFNSPLHF
>NA|TRBD2|TRBJ2-7|TRBV6-1
TGTGCCAGCAGCGTAGCGGGGAGCTCCTACGAGCAGTACTTC
CASSVAGSSYEQYF
>NA|TRBD1|TRBJ1-1|TRBV30
TGTGCCTGGAGTTTAACAGGGGAGGTTTTCTTT
CAWSLTGEVFF
>NA|TRBD1|TRBJ2-3|TRBV9
TGTGCCAGCAGCGCTTCCGGGACAGGGATCACAGATACGCAGTATTTT
CASSASGTGITDTQYF
>NA|NA|TRBJ2-7|TRBV7-9
TGTGCCAGCAGCCGGGTTACCTACGAGCAGTACTTC
CASSRVTYEQYF
>NA|TRBD1|TRBJ2-3|TRBV7-3
TGTGCCAGCAGCTCGGGTGGGACAGGGTTAGATACGCAGTATTTT
CASSSGGTGLDTQYF
>NA|NA|TRBJ1-1|TRBV9
TGTGCCAGCAGTCAGTCTGCGAACACTGAAGCTTTCTTT
CASSQSANTEAFF
>NA|NA|TRBJ2-3|TRBV11-2
TGTGCCAGCAGCTATCAGGGAGATACGCAGTATTTT
CASSYQGDTQYF
>NA|TRBD1|TRBJ2-1|TRBV7-2
TGTGCCAGCAGCCCCCCCGACAGGGTCGGGTATGAGCAGTTCTTC
CASSPPDRVGYEQFF
>NA|TRBD1|TRBJ1-1|TRBV7-9
TGTGCCAGCAGCCCCGACAGGGCTTCTGAAGCTTTCTTT
CASSPDRASEAFF
>once|NA|TRBJ2-4|TRBV6-1
TGTGCCAGCGCCCCCGGGGCCAAAAACATTCAGTACTTC
CASAPGAKNIQYF
>few|NA|TRBJ1-1|TRBV6-5
TGTGCCAGCGGATCCAACAGGGTTTTCACTGAAGCTTTCTTT
CASGSNRVFTEAFF
>NA|NA|TRBJ2-3|TRBV5-4
TGTGCCAGCAGCCAAGTATCGGGGTTTCCAGATACGCAGTATTTT
CASSQVSGFPDTQYF
>NA|TRBD1|TRBJ1-6|TRBV5-1
TGCGCCAGCAGCTTGGAGGGGACAGGGGTTTCACCCCTCCACTTT
CASSLEGTGVSPLHF
>NA|TRBD2|TRBJ2-7|TRBV6-1
TGTGCCAGCAGAACCGGGACGGGGGGCTACGAGCAGTACTTC
CASRTGTGGYEQYF
>NA|TRBD1|TRBJ1-5|TRBV7-3
TGTGCCAGCAGCTTAGGCTCTGGACAGGGGGATCAGCCCCAGCATTTT
CASSLGSGQGDQPQHF
>NA|NA|TRBJ1-1|TRBV5-1
TGCGCCAGCAGCTTGGGTGCAGGGGAAGGGACTGAAGCTTTCTTT
CASSLGAGEGTEAFF
>NA|NA|TRBJ2-5|TRBV21-1
TGTGCCAGCAGCAAAACCCGGCGGGGGGGGGAGAGCGAGACCCAGTACTTC
CASSKTRRGGESETQYF
>NA|NA|TRBJ1-5|TRBV4-3
TGCGCCAGCAGCCCGGGAGACAGTAGCAATCAGCCCCAGCATTTT
CASSPGDSSNQPQHF
>NA|TRBD2|TRBJ2-2|TRBV11-2
TGTGCCAGCAGCTTTGCGGGGGGTTCGAGCACCGGGGAGCTGTTTTTT
CASSFAGGSSTGELFF
>NA|NA|TRBJ2-1|TRBV21-1
TGTGCCAGCAGCACCCTACAGGGGGGCACCTCCCGATACAATGAGCAGTTCTTC
CASSTLQGGTSRYNEQFF
>NA|NA|TRBJ2-4|TRBV28
TGTGCCAGCAGTCGACAGGCCCAAAGGAACATTCAGTACTTC
CASSRQAQRNIQYF
>few|NA|TRBJ1-3|TRBV4-1
TGCGCCAGCAGCCAAGAGACTAACAGGGTTTTCGGAAACACCATATATTTT
CASSQETNRVFGNTIYF
>NA|TRBD1|TRBJ1-5|TRBV19
TGTGCCAGTAGTAGGGCAGGGGGACAGCCCCAGCATTTT
CASSRAGGQPQHF
>NA|TRBD2|TRBJ2-1|TRBV4-1
TGCGCCAGCAGCTCCCCCTCGGGGGGGGGATACAATGAGCAGTTCTTC
CASSSPSGGGYNEQFF
>NA|NA|TRBJ2-5|TRBV7-6
TGTGCCAGCAGCTTACGGGGAGAGACCCAGTACTTC
CASSLRGETQYF
>few|NA|TRBJ1-2|TRBV4-2
TGTGCCAGCAGCCACTCTAGGGGCGCCTACACCTTC
CASSHSRGAYTF
>NA|TRBD1|TRBJ2-7|TRBV4-1
TGCGCCAGCAGCCACCCAGGACAGGCCACCTACGAGCAGTACTTC
CASSHPGQATYEQYF
>NA|NA|TRBJ1-3|TRBV4-1
TGCGCCAGCAGCCGAAAAACTGAAGGAAACACCATATATTTT
CASSRKTEGNTIYF
>NA|NA|TRBJ1-4|TRBV10-3
TGTGCCATCGGGTCCTCGGGGTTTAATGAAAAACTGTTTTTT
CAIGSSGFNEKLFF
>NA|NA|TRBJ2-5|TRBV7-9
TGTTCCAGCAGCCGTACACAAACAGGTGCTCAGTACTTC
CSSSRTQTGAQYF
>NA|NA|TRBJ2-1|TRBV5-4
TGTGCCAGCAGCTTGGGACAGAGAAGATCAAACAATGAGCAGTTCTTC
CASSLGQRRSNNEQFF
>NA|NA|TRBJ2-1|TRBV19
TGTGCCAGTAGTGGGGGGGGGCCAGGTGTAAATGAGCAGTTCTTC
CASSGGGPGVNEQFF
>NA|NA|TRBJ2-2|TRBV9
TGTGCCAGCAGCGTAGTAGAGGGTTACGGGGAGCTGTTTTTT
CASSVVEGYGELFF
>NA|NA|TRBJ2-3|TRBV5-4
TGTGCCAGCAGCTTGAAGGACAACACAGATACGCAGTATTTT
CASSLKDNTDTQYF
>few|NA|TRBJ2-3|TRBV10-3
TGTGCCATCAGTGATCTGTTAGTCACAGATACGCAGTATTTT
CAISDLLVTDTQYF
>NA|TRBD1|TRBJ1-6|TRBV19
TGTGCCAGTAGTACGTCCAGGGGGAATTCACCCCTCCACTTT
CASSTSRGNSPLHF
>NA|TRBD1|TRBJ2-3|TRBV18
TGTGCCAGCTCACCACAGGGGGCGGGCACAGATACGCAGTATTTT
CASSPQGAGTDTQYF
>NA|NA|TRBJ2-7|TRBV7-2
TGTGCCAGCAGCTTAACAGCCTACGAGCAGTACTTC
CASSLTAYEQYF
>NA|NA|TRBJ1-6|TRBV5-1
TGCGCCAGCAGCTCCATGGGACTCATCAATTCACCCCTCCACTTT
CASSSMGLINSPLHF
>NA|NA|TRBJ1-2|TRBV30
TGTGCCTGGAGTAAACGTCGGGATGGCTACACCTTC
CAWSKRRDGYTF
>few|NA|TRBJ2-7|TRBV7-2
TGTGCCAGCAGCCCAATGGACTCTGACGAGCAGTACTTC
CASSPMDSDEQYF
>NA|TRBD2|TRBJ2-3|TRBV6-6
TGTGCCAGCAGTTATGGCGGGGGGAACACAGATACGCAGTATTTT
CASSYGGGNTDTQYF
>NA|NA|TRBJ1-5|TRBV7-9
TGTGCCAGCAGCTTATCGGGCAATCAGCCCCAGCATTTT
CASSLSGNQPQHF
>NA|NA|TRBJ1-1|TRBV4-3
TGCGCCAGCAGCCAAGACACGGGACAAACTAACACTGAAGCTTTCTTT
CASSQDTGQTNTEAFF
>many|TRBD1|TRBJ1-4|TRBV5-6
TGTGCCAGCAGCTACAGGGGCACGGAGGAAAAACTGTTTTTT
CASSYRGTEEKLFF
>NA|TRBD2|TRBJ2-3|TRBV25-1
TGTGCCAGCAGACCCGACAGCGGGGGGGCGACAGATACGCAGTATTTT
CASRPDSGGATDTQYF
>NA|NA|TRBJ1-2|TRBV15
TGTGCCACCAGCAGGAGGATAGCCAACTATGGCTACACCTTC
CATSRRIANYGYTF
>NA|TRBD1|TRBJ1-1|TRBV2
TGTGCCAGCAGTGAAGCGAGGGGGCCGGGGGTTGAAGCCTTCTTT
CASSEARGPGVEAFF
>NA|TRBD1|TRBJ2-1|TRBV9
TGTGCCAGCAGCGAGGGGTGGGCGGGGACAGGGTCCTACAATGAGCAGTTCTTC
CASSEGWAGTGSYNEQFF
>NA|NA|TRBJ2-5|TRBV7-8
TGTGCCAGCAGCTTAGGGCCGGGGGGCCGAAAAGAGACCCAGTACTTC
CASSLGPGGRKETQYF
>NA|TRBD1|TRBJ2-7|TRBV7-9
TGTTCCAGCAGCTTCCCTCGGACAGGGAGGAACGAGCAGTACTTC
CSSSFPRTGRNEQYF
>NA|TRBD2|TRBJ2-2|TRBV7-2
TGTGCCAGCAGCATCCTAGCGGGGAACACCGGGGAGCTGTTTTTT
CASSILAGNTGELFF